This section outlines one T cell receptor beta chain sequence together with its context. The antigen is undetermined. Germline V gene sequence: CDR1 SEHNR, CDR2 FQNEAQ (reference sequence). This CDR3 spans 16 amino acids. V was shortened by 5 bases and J by 0 bases, with 15 bases between the two germline ends. Primers included in the PCR were 60 Vbeta and 13 Jbeta primers. Some clones are missing from TCRdb's copy, which holds only in-frame ones; the method was immunoSEQ multiplex PCR. Among about 140,000 clones listed, around two thirds were seen once. Though nominally healthy at sampling, donors likely had unrecorded immune exposures. This sample was included in a study of cytomegalovirus exposure and HLA in healthy donors. Study findings and constraints: With further analysis later on, most CMV-associated TCR beta chains appeared HLA-restricted. The majority of TCR sequences were rare, yet some public TCRs appeared in many donors.

The sequencing sample was made of PBMCs. The TCR sequence derives from a man aged 25 to 45 in good health and CMV-seropositive. This chain connects TRBV7-9 to TRBJ2-3; D might be TRBD1 (5 bases). The CDR3 is CASSETGGHSTDTQYF. The CDR3 nucleotides read TGTGCCAGCAGCGAGACGGGCGGACATAGCACAGATACGCAGTATTTT. Variable domain in full (rest from reference TRBV7-9 and TRBJ2-3): DTGVSQNPRHKITKRGQNVTFRCDPISEHNRLYWYRQTLGQGPEFLTYFQNEAQLEKSRLLSDRFSAERPKGSFSTLEIQRTEQGDSAMYLCASSETGGHSTDTQYFGPGTRLTVL.